A single sample is the source of the 3 T cell receptor beta chains below, sequenced in a study of blood T cell repertoires in COVID-19. Profiling relied on immunoSEQ multiplex PCR, and the TCRdb table lists in-frame clones only, not all of them. Among over 300,000 clones listed, about 85% were seen once. Sample: PBMCs or T cells enriched from blood (not recorded which). The receptors shown here come from a woman aged 30 to 39 who had recovered from COVID-19.

The genes are TRBV10-3 and TRBJ2-7; 7 bases fit TRBD1. This CDR3 comprises 13 residues. CDR1 is ENHRY, CDR2 SYGVKD, per germline. V was pared by 6 bases and J by 0 bases, with 2 bases of the junction left unmatched. The CDR3 nucleotides read TGTGCCATCAGCAGGGGGTCCTCCTACGAGCAGTACTTC. Its protein is CAISRGSSYEQYF.

The gene calls are TRBV5-1 and TRBJ2-7; D remains unclear. The ends were cut back, 4 bases at V and 5 bases at J, with 13 bases in the middle. The CDR3 sequence is 13 residues long. Germline V gene lookup returns CDR1 SGHRS and CDR2 YFSETQ. The CDR3 DNA reads as TGCGCCAGCAGCCGGTCTGATGGTAACGAGCAGTACTTC. Translation: CASSRSDGNEQYF.

This chain links TRBV29-1 with TRBJ1-2; a weak D match, TRBD1 (6 bases). Germline CDR1 reads SQVTM; CDR2 reads ANQGSEA. This CDR3 region has 12 residues. Trimming pared 2 bases from V and 8 bases from J, leaving 12 bases between. CDR3 sequence (DNA): TGCAGCGTTGAACGGGGGGCGCTGGGCTACACCTTC. Its protein product is CSVERGALGYTF.